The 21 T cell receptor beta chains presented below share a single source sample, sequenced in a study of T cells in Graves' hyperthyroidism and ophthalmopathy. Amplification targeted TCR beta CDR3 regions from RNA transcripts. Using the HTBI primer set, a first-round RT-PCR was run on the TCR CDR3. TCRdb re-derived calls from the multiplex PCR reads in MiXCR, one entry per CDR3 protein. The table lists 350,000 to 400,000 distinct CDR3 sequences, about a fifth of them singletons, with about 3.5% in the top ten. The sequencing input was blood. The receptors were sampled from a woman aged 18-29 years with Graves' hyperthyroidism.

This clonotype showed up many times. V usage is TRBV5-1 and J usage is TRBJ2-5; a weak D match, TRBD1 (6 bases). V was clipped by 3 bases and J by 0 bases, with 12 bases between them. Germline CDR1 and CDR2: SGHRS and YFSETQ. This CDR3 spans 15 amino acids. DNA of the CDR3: TGCGCCAGCAGCTCCGGACAGATGTACCAAGAGACCCAGTACTTC. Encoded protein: CASSSGQMYQETQYF.

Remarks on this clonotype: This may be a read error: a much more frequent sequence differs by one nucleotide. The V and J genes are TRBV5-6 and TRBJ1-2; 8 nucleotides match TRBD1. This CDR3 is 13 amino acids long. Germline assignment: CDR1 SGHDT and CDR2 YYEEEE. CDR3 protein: CSSRNTGGYGYTF. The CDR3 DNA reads TGTTCCAGCAGGAATACAGGGGGCTATGGCTACACCTTC.

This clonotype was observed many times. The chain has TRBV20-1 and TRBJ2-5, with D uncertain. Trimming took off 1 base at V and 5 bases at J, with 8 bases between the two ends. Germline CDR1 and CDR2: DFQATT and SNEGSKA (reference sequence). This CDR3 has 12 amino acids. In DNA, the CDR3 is TGCAGTGCTAGAGGGGGTGGGGAGACCCAGTACTTC. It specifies CSARGGGETQYF.

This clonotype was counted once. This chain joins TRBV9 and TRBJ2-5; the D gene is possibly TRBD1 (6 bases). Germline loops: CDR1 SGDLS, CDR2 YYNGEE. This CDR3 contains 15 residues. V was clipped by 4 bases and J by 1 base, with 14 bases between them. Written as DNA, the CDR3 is TGTGCCAGCAGCCTCCAGGGGTACTTCCAAGAGACCCAGTACTTC. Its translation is CASSLQGYFQETQYF.

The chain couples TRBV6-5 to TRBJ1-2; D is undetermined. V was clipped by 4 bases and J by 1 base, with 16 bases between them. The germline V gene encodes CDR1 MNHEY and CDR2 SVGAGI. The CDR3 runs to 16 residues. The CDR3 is CASSLHSAGVNYGYTF. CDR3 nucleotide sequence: TGTGCCAGCAGTTTACACTCGGCAGGAGTTAACTATGGCTACACCTTC.

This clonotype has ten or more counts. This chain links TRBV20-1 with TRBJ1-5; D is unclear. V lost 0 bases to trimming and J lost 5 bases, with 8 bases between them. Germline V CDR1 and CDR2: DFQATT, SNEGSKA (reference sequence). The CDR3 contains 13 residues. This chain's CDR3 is CSAREQEDQPQHF. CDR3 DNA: TGCAGTGCTAGAGAGCAGGAGGATCAGCCCCAGCATTTT.

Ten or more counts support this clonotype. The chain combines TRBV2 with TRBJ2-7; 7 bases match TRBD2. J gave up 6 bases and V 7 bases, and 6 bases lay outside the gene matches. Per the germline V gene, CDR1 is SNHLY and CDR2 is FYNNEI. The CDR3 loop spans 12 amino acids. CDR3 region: CASTRLAGEQYF. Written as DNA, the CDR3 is TGTGCCAGCACCCGACTAGCCGGCGAGCAGTACTTC.

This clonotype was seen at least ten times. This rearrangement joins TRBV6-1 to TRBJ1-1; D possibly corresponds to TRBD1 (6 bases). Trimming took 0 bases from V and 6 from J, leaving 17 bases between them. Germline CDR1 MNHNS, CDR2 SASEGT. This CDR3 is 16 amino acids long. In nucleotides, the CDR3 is TGTGCCAGCAGTGAAGCTGTGGGGCAGGGGAGTTCTGAAGCTTTCTTT. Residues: CASSEAVGQGSSEAFF.

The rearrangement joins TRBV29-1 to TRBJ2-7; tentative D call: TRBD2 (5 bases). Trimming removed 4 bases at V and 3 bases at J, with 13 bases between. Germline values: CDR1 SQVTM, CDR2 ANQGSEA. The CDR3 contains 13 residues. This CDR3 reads CSVVADGLYEQYF. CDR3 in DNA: TGCAGCGTTGTAGCCGACGGACTCTACGAGCAGTACTTC.

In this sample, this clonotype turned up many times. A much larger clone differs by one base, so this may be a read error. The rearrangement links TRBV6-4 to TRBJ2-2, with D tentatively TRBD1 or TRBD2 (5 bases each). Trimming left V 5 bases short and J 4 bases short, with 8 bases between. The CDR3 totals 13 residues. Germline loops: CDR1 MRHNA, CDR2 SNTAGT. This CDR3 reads CASSKGSTGELFF. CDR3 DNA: TGTGCCAGCAGTAAGGGGAGCACCGGGGAGCTGTTTTTT.

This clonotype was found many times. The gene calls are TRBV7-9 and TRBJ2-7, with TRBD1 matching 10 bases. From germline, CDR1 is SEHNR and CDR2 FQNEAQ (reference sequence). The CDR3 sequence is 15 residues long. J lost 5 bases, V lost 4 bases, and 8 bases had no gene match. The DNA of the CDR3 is TGTGCCAGCAGCTCGTTGACAGGGGGCAAGGACGAGCAGTACTTC. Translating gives CASSSLTGGKDEQYF.

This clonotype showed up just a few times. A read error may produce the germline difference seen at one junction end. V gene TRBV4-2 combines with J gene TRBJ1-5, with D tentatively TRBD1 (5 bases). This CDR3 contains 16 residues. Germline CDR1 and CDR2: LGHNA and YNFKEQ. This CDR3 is CAGSPRELQGTQPQHF. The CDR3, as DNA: TGTGCCGGCAGCCCGCGAGAACTCCAGGGTACTCAGCCCCAGCATTTT.

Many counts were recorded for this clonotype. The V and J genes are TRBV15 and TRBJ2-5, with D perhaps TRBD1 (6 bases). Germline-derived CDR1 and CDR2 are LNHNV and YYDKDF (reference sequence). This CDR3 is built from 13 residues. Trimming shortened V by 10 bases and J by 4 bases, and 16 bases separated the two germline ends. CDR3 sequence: CASRTGIGETQYF. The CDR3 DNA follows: TGTGCCAGCCGAACAGGGATCGGAGAGACCCAGTACTTC.

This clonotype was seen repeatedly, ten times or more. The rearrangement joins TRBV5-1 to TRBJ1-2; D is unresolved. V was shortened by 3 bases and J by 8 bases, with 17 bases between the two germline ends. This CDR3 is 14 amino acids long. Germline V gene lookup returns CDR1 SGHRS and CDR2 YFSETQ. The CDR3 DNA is TGCGCCAGCAGCTCACGATCCGACGCAGAGGGCTACACCTTC. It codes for CASSSRSDAEGYTF.

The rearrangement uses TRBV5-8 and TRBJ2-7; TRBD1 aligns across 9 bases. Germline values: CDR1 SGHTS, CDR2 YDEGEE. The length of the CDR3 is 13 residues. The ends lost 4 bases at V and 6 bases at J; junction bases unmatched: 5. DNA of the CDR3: TGTGCCAGCAGCCCGGGACAGGGCTCCGAGCAGTACTTC. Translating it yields CASSPGQGSEQYF. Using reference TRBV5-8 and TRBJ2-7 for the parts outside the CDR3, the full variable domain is EAGVTQSPTHLIKTRGQQATLRCSPISGHTSVYWYQQALGLGLQFLLWYDEGEERNRGNFPPRFSGRQFPNYSSELNVNALELEDSALYLCASSPGQGSEQYFGPGTRLTVT.

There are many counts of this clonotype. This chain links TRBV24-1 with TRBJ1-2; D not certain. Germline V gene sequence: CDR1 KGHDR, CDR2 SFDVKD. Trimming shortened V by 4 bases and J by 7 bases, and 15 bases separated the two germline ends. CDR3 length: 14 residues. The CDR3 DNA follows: TGTGCCACCAGTGACCCAGGACTGTCAGGTGGCTACACCTTC. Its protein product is CATSDPGLSGGYTF.

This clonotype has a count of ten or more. CDR3 protein: CASSYLHSPWEQYF. The CDR3 DNA sequence: TGTGCCAGCAGTTACTTACACAGCCCTTGGGAGCAGTACTTC. The chain has TRBV6-5 and TRBJ2-7; D is undetermined. This CDR3 contains 14 residues. Germline CDR1 is MNHEY and CDR2 is SVGAGI. The V end was cut by 1 base, the J end by 7 bases, with 14 bases between.

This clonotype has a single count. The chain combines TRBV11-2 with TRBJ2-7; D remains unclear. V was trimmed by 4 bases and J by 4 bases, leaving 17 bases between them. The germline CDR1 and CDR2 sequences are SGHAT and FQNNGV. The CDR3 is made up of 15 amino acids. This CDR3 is CASSSLQRSGYEQYF. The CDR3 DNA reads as TGTGCCAGCAGCTCATTACAGAGAAGTGGTTACGAGCAGTACTTC.

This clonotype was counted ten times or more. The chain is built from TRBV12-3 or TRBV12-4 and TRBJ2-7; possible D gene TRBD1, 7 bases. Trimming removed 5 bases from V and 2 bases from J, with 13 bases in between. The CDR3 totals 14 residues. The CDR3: CASSLPGGPYEQYF. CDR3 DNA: TGTGCCAGCAGTCTGCCAGGGGGGCCCTACGAGCAGTACTTC.

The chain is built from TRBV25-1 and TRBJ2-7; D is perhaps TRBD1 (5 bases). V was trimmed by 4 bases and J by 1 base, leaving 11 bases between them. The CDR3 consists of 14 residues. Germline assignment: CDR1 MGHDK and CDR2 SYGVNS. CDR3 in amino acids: CASSVAGLSYEQYF. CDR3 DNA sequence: TGTGCCAGCAGTGTTGCAGGGCTGTCCTACGAGCAGTACTTC.

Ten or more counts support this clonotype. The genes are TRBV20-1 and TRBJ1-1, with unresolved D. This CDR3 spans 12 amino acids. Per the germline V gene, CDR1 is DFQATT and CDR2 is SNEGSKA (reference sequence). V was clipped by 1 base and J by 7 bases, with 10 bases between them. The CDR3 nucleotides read TGCAGTGCTAGAGTTCGGACCGTTGAAGCTTTCTTT. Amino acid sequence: CSARVRTVEAFF.